This T cell receptor beta chain was identified during a study of OX40 agonist ivuxolimab in advanced cancers. Study overall: The diagnoses of dose-escalation patients were hepatocellular carcinoma, melanoma, renal cell or head and neck cancer. Males comprised around 80% of the group, whose mean age was roughly 64 years (range roughly 20 to 85).

Here immunoSEQ multiplex PCR was the method, and the copy in TCRdb shows in-frame clones only, minus some. The table records tens of thousands of clones, approximately 87% of them present only once. General study results and limits: Relative to CD4+ cells, CD8+ T cells on average had more expanded clones. At 0.1 to 3.0 mg/kg, CD4+ and CD8+ blood T cells expanded clonally by week 6.

About this clone: Its matching antigen is unknown.

Per germline, CDR1 LNHDA and CDR2 SQIVND (reference sequence). V shed 3 bases and J shed 0 bases, with 8 bases lying between them. CDR3 size: 15 residues. The specimen was CD4+ or CD8+ T cells sorted from blood, collected in a trial of the OX40 agonist ivuxolimab. The receptor was derived from an adult with an advanced solid tumor such as melanoma, head and neck, liver or kidney cancer. The V and J genes are TRBV19 and TRBJ1-4; D is undetermined. The CDR3, as DNA: TGTGCCAGTAGTATCCTGGGGACAACTAATGAAAAACTGTTTTTT. Its translation is CASSILGTTNEKLFF.